This TCR beta chain appears in the sequencing data of a study of shared clonotypes between healthy human individuals (dated by TCRdb to about 2020). Context from the whole study: Two women and a few men aged 18 to 49 years were included in the cohort. The study deeply sequenced blood TCR repertoires of about 5 healthy adults to estimate repertoire size and the extent of clonotype sharing between individuals. Per donor, leukapheresis produced somewhere between about 0.94 and 8.9 billion PBMCs. Per donor, three plates each were used for CD4 naive and CD4 memory, two for CD8 naive, and one for CD8 memory. Libraries were prepared and TCR repertoires were sequenced by different laboratories using diverse techniques, in order to increase sequencing depth and limit assay-specific biases.

The donors were healthy, HIV-negative adults who had no recently reported acute infections or vaccinations. Every donor was a Caucasian adult living in Nashville, Tennessee, USA. CD4+ T cells were enriched through magnetic negative selection, after which naive cells were positively selected on CD45RA and the remaining negative fraction served as the memory subset. Blood was obtained by leukapheresis, after which PBMCs were separated by Ficoll-Histopaque density gradient centrifugation and cryopreserved in liquid nitrogen vapor phase. Purity and quantity of every magnetically sorted T cell population were checked by analytical flow cytometry. Genomic DNA was isolated from each sorted fraction and quantified by UV absorbance on a Nanodrop 2000c. What the authors observed across the whole study: Sharing across a few donors was observed for around 4.8% of naive CD4, under 4% of naive CD8, roughly 2.4% of memory CD4, and roughly 0.4% of memory CD8 clonotypes. Sampling was restricted to blood, and TCR repertoires in tissue are likely to differ from TCR repertoires in blood. The small number of donors limited the genetic and exposure-history diversity represented. Rarefaction of sorted-subset datasets indicated incomplete sequencing despite the large sequencing depth. Higher generation probabilities were observed for clonotypes shared by all four sorted-subset donors than for non-shared clonotypes. Pairwise subsampling led to the expectation that sequencing depth would affect the degree of clonotype sharing among donors. Estimated clonotype richness was generally larger for naive than for memory subsets.

TCR CDR3 regions were amplified from genomic DNA by multiplex PCR using the deep immunoSEQ assay. Extracted genomic DNA from each cell subset was distributed evenly across all wells of several immunoSEQ 96-well plates, and each plate was treated as a replicate. For sorted subsets, roughly 0.2 ug genomic DNA, equal to tens of thousands of T cell genomes, was loaded into each replicate PCR. Purified libraries were quantified with a Qubit 3.0 fluorometer, sized on a Bioanalyzer 2100, and re-quantified with the KAPA Library Quantification kit. A separate single-read 150-cycle Illumina NextSeq 550 flow cell was used to sequence each immunoSEQ 96-well plate. On the authors' methods: Because the immunoSEQ output included only junctional sequences and no quality scores, the filtering could not be the same as the filtering used for full-length reads. Sequences were annotated with PyIR, a Python wrapper for IgBLAST v1.9, using IMGT germline references to assign V/J genes and CDR3. Reads with weak V/J assignments (E-value above 1e-6), missing CDR3, stop codons, out-of-frame junctions, or ambiguous translated residues were removed. V3J clonotypes were defined as sequences sharing the same inferred V gene, J gene, and CDR3 amino acid sequence. Percentage overlap between repertoires was calculated by dividing the number of shared unique clonotypes by the size of the smaller repertoire. Three approaches were used to assess repertoire richness: RTK rarefaction, the Chao1 estimator, and Recon v2.1 estimates of unobserved clonotypes. Generation probabilities for all TCRbeta clonotypes obtained by the gDNA method from a few donors were computed using OLGA. In TCRdb, the immuneACCESS table is reduced to in-frame sequences with V and J assigned. These tables do not hold every clone; where another copy was compared, an unresolved V gene accounts for under half, and the others remain unexplained. That table gives V, J and clone size, and the DNA gave D and trimming. Counted in this sample were some 2 million clones; 85% to 95% of them appeared once. Of the sample, roughly 0.13% is held by the ten largest clones.

From a lookup of the germline V gene, CDR1 and CDR2 are SGHRS and YFSETQ. There are 14 amino acids in the CDR3, from cysteine to phenylalanine inclusive. The kept DNA is CDR3 alone, 42 bases in frame from the first base. V is clipped by 4 bases and J by 7 bases, and the sequence between their germline boundaries is 12 bases long. Comment on this clone: It lacks a known antigen. Base qualities are missing; no much larger clone stands one base away.

Sequencing input: naive CD4+ T cells sorted from blood. The cell subset or site tag for this specimen amounts to: CD45RA+ positively selected. The clonotype comes from a man aged 18 to 29 in good health. The sequence joins TRBV5-1 to TRBJ1-6; the D gene is possibly TRBD1, with 6 bases matching. The DNA sequence follows: TGCGCCAGCAGCGCCGGGACACAGAATTCACCCCTCCACTTT. Its protein is CASSAGTQNSPLHF.